This T cell receptor (beta chain) is drawn from a study of CD8+ T cells in alopecia areata. Study results and limitations: Given one nonresponder, whether baseline CD8+ expansion relates to response remains uncertain. Many expanded lesional clones persisted during tofacitinib (in both scalp and blood).

cDNA reverse transcribed from extracted RNA served as the sequencing template. Profiled with immunoSEQ multiplex PCR; TCRdb holds only in-frame clones, not every one. The profile covers about 180,000 clones, with approximately 49% appearing a single time and roughly a tenth taken by the ten largest. Notes on this clone: Its antigen is as yet unknown.

The J segment lost 1 base and the V segment lost 4 bases, leaving 6 bases of the junction unmatched. CDR1 and CDR2 (germline): SQVTM, ANQGSEA. CDR3 length equals 15 residues. Treatment given: oral pan-JAK inhibitor, 5-10 mg twice daily. Alopecia areata patients had lesional scalp punch biopsies and peripheral blood taken from them. The genes are TRBV29-1 and TRBJ1-1; 10 bases agree with TRBD1. Sequenced material: CD8+ T cells sorted from blood, taken at week 52, from a patient treated with tofacitinib. This clonotype was obtained from a human donor with alopecia areata. The CDR3 loop is CSVAGTGAWNTEAFF. Written as DNA, the CDR3 is TGCAGCGTTGCCGGGACAGGGGCTTGGAACACTGAAGCTTTCTTT.